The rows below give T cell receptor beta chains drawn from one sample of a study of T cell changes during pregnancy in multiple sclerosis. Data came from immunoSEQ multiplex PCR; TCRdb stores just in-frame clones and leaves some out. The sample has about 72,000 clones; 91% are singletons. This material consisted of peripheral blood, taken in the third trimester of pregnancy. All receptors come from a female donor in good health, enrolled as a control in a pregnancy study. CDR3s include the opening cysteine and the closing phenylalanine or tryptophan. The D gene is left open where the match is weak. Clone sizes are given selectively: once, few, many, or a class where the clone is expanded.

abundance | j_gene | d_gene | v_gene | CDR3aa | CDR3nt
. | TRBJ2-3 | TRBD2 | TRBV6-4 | CASSDGTSGGTDTQYF | TGTGCCAGCAGTGACGGGACTAGCGGGGGCACAGATACGCAGTATTTT
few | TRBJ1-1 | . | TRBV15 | CATSPGTRTEAFF | TGTGCCACCAGCCCCGGAACGAGGACTGAAGCTTTCTTT
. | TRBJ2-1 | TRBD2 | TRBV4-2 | CASSQGTSGGAPFF | TGTGCCAGCAGCCAAGGGACTAGCGGGGGGGCACCGTTCTTC
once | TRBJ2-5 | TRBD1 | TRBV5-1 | CASSAGTGVGETQYF | TGCGCCAGCAGCGCAGGGACAGGGGTCGGGGAGACCCAGTACTTC
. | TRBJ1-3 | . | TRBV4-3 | CASSQETAYPENTIYF | TGCGCCAGCAGCCAAGAGACAGCTTATCCGGAGAACACCATATATTTT
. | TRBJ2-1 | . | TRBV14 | CASSQDRRGRSYNEQFF | TGTGCCAGCAGCCAAGATCGCAGGGGAAGGTCCTACAATGAGCAGTTCTTC
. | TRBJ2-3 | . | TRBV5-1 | CASSWQGYSTDTQYF | TGCGCCAGCAGCTGGCAGGGATACAGCACAGATACGCAGTATTTT
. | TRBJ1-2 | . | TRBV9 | CASSVALYGYTF | TGTGCCAGCAGCGTAGCTTTGTATGGCTACACCTTC
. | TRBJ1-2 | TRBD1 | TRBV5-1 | CASSARQGDYGYTF | TGCGCCAGCAGCGCGCGACAGGGAGACTATGGCTACACCTTC
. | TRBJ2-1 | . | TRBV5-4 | CASSTREGGTYNEQFF | TGTGCCAGCAGCACAAGAGAGGGGGGGACCTACAATGAGCAGTTCTTC
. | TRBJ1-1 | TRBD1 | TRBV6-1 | CASSEWGQGEQAFF | TGTGCCAGCAGTGAATGGGGACAGGGGGAACAAGCTTTCTTT
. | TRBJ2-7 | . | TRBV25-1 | CASSGGTDYEQYF | TGTGCCAGCAGTGGCGGGACAGACTACGAGCAGTACTTC
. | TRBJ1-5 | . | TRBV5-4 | CASSLGGMGNQPQHF | TGTGCCAGCAGCTTGGGGGGCATGGGGAATCAGCCCCAGCATTTT
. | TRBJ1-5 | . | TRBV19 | CASSIAGYNQPQHF | TGTGCCAGTAGTATAGCGGGGTACAATCAGCCCCAGCATTTT
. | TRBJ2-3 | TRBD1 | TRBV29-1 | CSVVALGGSSTDTQYF | TGCAGCGTTGTGGCGTTAGGGGGCTCTAGCACAGATACGCAGTATTTT
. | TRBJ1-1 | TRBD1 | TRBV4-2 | CASSQVARGMRNTEAFF | TGTGCCAGCAGCCAAGTCGCCAGGGGGATGAGGAACACTGAAGCTTTCTTT
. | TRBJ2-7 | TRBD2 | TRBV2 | CASSEASGSYEQYF | TGTGCCAGCAGTGAGGCTAGCGGGAGCTACGAGCAGTACTTC
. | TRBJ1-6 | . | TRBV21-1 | CASSHPTSIYSPLHF | TGTGCCAGCTCCCATCCTACTTCCATTTATTCACCCCTCCACTTT
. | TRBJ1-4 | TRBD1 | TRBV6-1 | CASSESRQGAAEKLFF | TGTGCCAGCAGTGAATCCAGACAGGGGGCGGCTGAAAAACTGTTTTTT
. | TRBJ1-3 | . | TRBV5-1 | CASSLDGALGNTIYF | TGCGCCAGCAGCTTGGATGGGGCGCTAGGAAACACCATATATTTT
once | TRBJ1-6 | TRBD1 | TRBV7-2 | CASSTQDRLYNSPLHF | TGTGCCAGCAGCACCCAGGACAGGCTTTATAATTCACCCCTCCACTTT
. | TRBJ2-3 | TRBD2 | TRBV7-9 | CASSGRSGSGGVEDTQYF | TGTGCCAGCAGCGGACGCTCAGGGAGCGGGGGGGTGGAAGATACGCAGTATTTT
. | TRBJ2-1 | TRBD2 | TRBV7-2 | CASSIELAGYNEQFF | TGTGCCAGCAGCATCGAGCTAGCGGGATACAATGAGCAGTTCTTC
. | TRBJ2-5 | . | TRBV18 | CASSHRPETQYF | TGTGCCAGCTCACACAGACCTGAGACCCAGTACTTC
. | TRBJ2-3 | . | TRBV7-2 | CASSTVGTDTQYF | TGTGCCAGCAGTACCGTCGGGACAGATACGCAGTATTTT
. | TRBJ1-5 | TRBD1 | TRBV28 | CASRGTGGSNQPQHF | TGTGCCAGCAGGGGGACAGGGGGTAGCAATCAGCCCCAGCATTTT
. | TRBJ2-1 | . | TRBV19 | CASTLDRTLGNEQFF | TGTGCCAGTACCCTCGACAGGACCCTCGGCAATGAGCAGTTCTTC
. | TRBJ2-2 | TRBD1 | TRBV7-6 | CASSEDRGRAGELFF | TGTGCCAGCAGCGAGGACAGGGGGCGCGCCGGGGAGCTGTTTTTT
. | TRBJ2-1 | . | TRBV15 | CATSRPYGGYNEQFF | TGTGCCACCAGCAGACCTTATGGGGGGTACAATGAGCAGTTCTTC
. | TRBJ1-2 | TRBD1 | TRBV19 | CASSPNRDFRDSNYGYTF | TGTGCCAGTAGTCCGAACCGAGACTTTCGGGACAGTAACTATGGCTACACCTTC
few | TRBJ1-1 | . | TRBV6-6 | CASSLDRTTEAFF | TGTGCCAGCAGCCTCGACAGGACAACTGAAGCTTTCTTT
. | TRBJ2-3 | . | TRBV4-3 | CASSEVEGGTDTQYF | TGCGCCAGCAGCGAAGTAGAGGGGGGCACAGATACGCAGTATTTT
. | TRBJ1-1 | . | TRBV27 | CASSLYSYTEAFF | TGTGCCAGCAGTTTATACTCGTACACTGAAGCTTTCTTT
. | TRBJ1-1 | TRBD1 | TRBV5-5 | CASSRGTGGFGTEAFF | TGTGCCAGCAGCAGAGGGACAGGGGGCTTTGGCACTGAAGCTTTCTTT
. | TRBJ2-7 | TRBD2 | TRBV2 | CASSLSGGPHEQYF | TGTGCCAGCAGTCTTAGCGGGGGGCCACACGAGCAGTACTTC
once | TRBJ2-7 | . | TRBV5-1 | CASSSDIRTVFYEQYF | TGCGCCAGCAGCTCGGATATTCGGACAGTCTTCTACGAGCAGTACTTC
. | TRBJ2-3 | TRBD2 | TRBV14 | CASSLFGTSGRAGPDTQYF | TGTGCCAGCAGCCTTTTCGGGACTAGCGGGAGGGCCGGCCCAGATACGCAGTATTTT
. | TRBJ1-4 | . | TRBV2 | CASSVYLNEKLFF | TGTGCCAGCAGTGTCTACCTTAATGAAAAACTGTTTTTT
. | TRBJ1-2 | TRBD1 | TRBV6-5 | CASSPPGGTVYGYTF | TGTGCCAGCAGTCCCCCCGGAGGGACAGTCTATGGCTACACCTTC
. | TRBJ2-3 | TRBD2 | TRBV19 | CASSIASGGAPDTQYF | TGTGCCAGTAGTATAGCTAGCGGGGGGGCCCCAGATACGCAGTATTTT
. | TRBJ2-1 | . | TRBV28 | CASAKPGRDNEQFF | TGTGCCAGCGCCAAACCGGGGAGAGACAATGAGCAGTTCTTC
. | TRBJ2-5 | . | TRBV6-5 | CASSYRADPQETQYF | TGTGCCAGCAGTTACCGAGCGGACCCCCAAGAGACCCAGTACTTC
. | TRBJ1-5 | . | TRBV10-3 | CAISGRSGSQPQHF | TGTGCCATCAGTGGTCGGTCGGGGTCTCAGCCCCAGCATTTT
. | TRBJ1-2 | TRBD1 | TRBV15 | CATSRDLTGGNYGYTF | TGTGCCACCAGCAGAGACCTAACAGGGGGCAACTATGGCTACACCTTC
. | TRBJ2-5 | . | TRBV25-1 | CASSERGRETQYF | TGTGCCAGCAGTGAGCGGGGGCGAGAGACCCAGTACTTC
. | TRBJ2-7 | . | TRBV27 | CASSLRGDSYEQYF | TGTGCCAGCAGTTTGAGAGGTGATTCCTACGAGCAGTACTTC
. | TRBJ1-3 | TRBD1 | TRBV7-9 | CASSFRGTDTIYF | TGTGCCAGCAGCTTCAGGGGGACGGACACCATATATTTT
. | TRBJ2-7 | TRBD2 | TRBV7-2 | CASSLVGLAGGVSYEQYF | TGTGCCAGCAGCTTAGTGGGACTAGCGGGAGGGGTCTCCTACGAGCAGTACTTC
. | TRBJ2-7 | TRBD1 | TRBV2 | CASTGTGGEQYF | TGTGCCAGCACCGGGACAGGGGGCGAGCAGTACTTC
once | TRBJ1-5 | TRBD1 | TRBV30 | CAWSAGTGRNQPQHF | TGTGCCTGGAGTGCAGGGACAGGACGCAATCAGCCCCAGCATTTT
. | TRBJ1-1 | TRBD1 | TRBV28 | CASSYRGYTEAFF | TGTGCCAGCAGTTACAGGGGGTATACTGAAGCTTTCTTT
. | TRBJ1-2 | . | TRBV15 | CATSRDRSGVGYGYTF | TGTGCCACCAGCAGAGACCGTTCCGGGGTGGGATATGGCTACACCTTC
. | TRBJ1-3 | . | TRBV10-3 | CATGTHSGNTIYF | TGTGCCACAGGGACTCACTCTGGAAACACCATATATTTT
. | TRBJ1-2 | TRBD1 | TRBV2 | CASTWTGASYGYTF | TGTGCCAGCACCTGGACAGGAGCCTCCTATGGCTACACCTTC